This T cell receptor (beta chain) was identified in a study of graft-versus-host responses after intestinal transplantation. In the case of this clone: Its antigen is unidentified.

Sequencing was performed with immunoSEQ multiplex PCR; in TCRdb, only in-frame clones are kept and a portion is missing. The sample includes 70,000 to 95,000 clones, under 90% seen only once; the top ten take 0.11%. This TCR was sampled from a human donor who received an intestinal transplant. This specimen consisted of unstimulated CD4+ T cells sorted from spleen or lymph node cells, obtained before intestinal transplant.

The CDR3, as DNA: TGTGCCAGCAGCCAAAATCCTACCGGGACTAGTGTCGCCTACGAGCAGTACTTC. Translating gives CASSQNPTGTSVAYEQYF. The chain carries TRBV4-2 and TRBJ2-7; 8 bases are a match to TRBD2. Trimming removed 2 bases from V and 2 bases from J; junction bases left unmatched: 14. Germline V CDR1 and CDR2: LGHNA, YNFKEQ. The CDR3 runs 18 residues.